The 23 T cell receptor beta chains in this list originate from one sample, sequenced in a study of shared clonotypes between healthy human individuals. Clones were sequenced by immunoSEQ multiplex PCR, and TCRdb holds only the in-frame ones, with some missing. The sample consists of roughly 2.5 million clones, just over 90% of them appearing once. Material for sequencing was naive CD4+ T cells sorted from blood. Indicated subset: CD45RA+ positively selected. These receptors were taken from a man younger than 30 in good health.

Remarks on this clone: Other DNA sequences in the same sample also yield this CDR3. This sequence joins TRBV30 and TRBJ1-5, with unresolved D. V was cut by 0 bases and J by 3 bases, with 6 bases left in between. Germline lookup yields CDR1 GTSNPN and CDR2 SVGIG (reference sequence). The CDR3 loop spans 13 amino acids. Here the CDR3 DNA reads TGTGCCTGGAGTGTGCAGTCCAATCAGCCCCAGCATTTT. This sequence encodes CAWSVQSNQPQHF.

This clone was counted a few times. The CDR3 sequence: CASSPLGQGRQPQHF. DNA for the CDR3: TGTGCCAGCTCACCACTAGGACAGGGGCGTCAGCCCCAGCATTTT. The genes are TRBV18 and TRBJ1-5; 9 positions agree with TRBD1. V trimming: 1 base; J trimming: 6 bases; junction bases outside the gene matches: 4. This CDR3 comprises 15 residues. CDR1 and CDR2 (germline): KGHSH, LQKENI.

The chain has TRBV10-3 and TRBJ2-2, with unresolved D. The CDR3 spans 15 residues. Germline assignment: CDR1 ENHRY and CDR2 SYGVKD. Trimming stripped 5 bases from V and 5 bases from J, with 15 bases between. The DNA for the CDR3 is TGTGCCATCAGTTCAAACACGCTCGGGACCGGGGAGCTGTTTTTT. It yields the protein CAISSNTLGTGELFF.

J is TRBJ2-1 and V is TRBV5-1; TRBD1 might be the D (6 bases). The germline V gene has CDR1 SGHRS and CDR2 YFSETQ. The CDR3 covers 16 residues. Trimming pared 0 bases from V and 3 bases from J, leaving 13 bases between. Written as DNA, the CDR3 is TGCGCCAGCAGCTTGGTAGGGGGTACCGACTACAATGAGCAGTTCTTC. It specifies CASSLVGGTDYNEQFF.

This clone is a singleton in its sample. The rearrangement uses TRBV6-5 and TRBJ2-7, with D tentatively TRBD1 or TRBD2 (5 bases each). Germline V gives CDR1 MNHEY, CDR2 SVGAGI. The CDR3 has 13 amino acids. Trimming removed 4 bases at V and 3 bases at J, with 10 bases between. The DNA of the CDR3 is TGTGCCAGCAGTTGGGGGAGAGACTACGAGCAGTACTTC. This codes for CASSWGRDYEQYF.

The genes are TRBV6-1 and TRBJ1-2; 9 positions match TRBD1. V trimming: 3 bases; J trimming: 2 bases; junction bases outside the gene matches: 13. In germline, CDR1 is MNHNS, CDR2 SASEGT. CDR3 size: 18 residues. Here the CDR3 DNA reads TGTGCCAGCAGTGATTACTGGGACAGGGAGTTGGGGAACTATGGCTACACCTTC. Protein sequence: CASSDYWDRELGNYGYTF.

The chain joins TRBV4-3 to TRBJ1-4; 9 bases are shared with TRBD1. With 1 base clipped from V and 7 bases from J, the junction kept 7 bases outside the gene matches. Germline V lookup: CDR1 LGHNA, CDR2 YSLEER. CDR3 length equals 16 residues. CDR3 DNA sequence: TGCGCCAGCAGCCAAGGTACAGGGGGCAAGCGTGAAAAACTGTTTTTT. Protein product: CASSQGTGGKREKLFF.

Of note for this clone: The same CDR3 can be traced to other DNA sequences in this sample. J is TRBJ1-5 and V is TRBV6-6; tentatively, D is TRBD1 (5 bases). The V end lost 6 bases, the J end lost 0 bases, and 9 bases lay between the germline ends. Germline V lookup: CDR1 MNHNY, CDR2 SVGAGI (reference sequence). There are 14 residues in the CDR3. In nucleotides, the CDR3 is TGTGCCAGCAGCCGGGGGAATAGCAATCAGCCCCAGCATTTT. This gives the protein CASSRGNSNQPQHF.

This clone was seen once. This chain links TRBV30 with TRBJ2-1, with 8 bases that match TRBD2. From germline, CDR1 is GTSNPN and CDR2 SVGIG (reference sequence). The CDR3 contains 16 residues. The junction had 15 bases not matched to a gene; V was cut back by 7 bases and J by 4 bases. Written as DNA, the CDR3 is TGTGCCTCCAGGGTGGCGGGGGGCATTCTTTACAATGAGCAGTTCTTC. Translating it yields CASRVAGGILYNEQFF.

The genes are TRBV7-4 and TRBJ1-2; no reliable D call. The V gene lost 5 bases and the J gene lost 1 base, with 17 bases spanning the gap. The CDR3 extends over 16 amino acids. From germline, CDR1 is SGHVT and CDR2 SQSDAQ. This CDR3 is CASSRSGGDLNYGYTF. CDR3 in DNA: TGTGCCAGCAGCCGATCTGGCGGGGATCTTAACTATGGCTACACCTTC.

The genes are TRBV7-2 and TRBJ2-1; 13 bases agree with TRBD2. Trimming took 6 bases from V and 10 from J; bases not matched to a gene: 9. Germline-derived CDR1 and CDR2 are SGHTA and FQGNSA. The CDR3 spans 15 residues. The CDR3 DNA reads TGTGCCAGCAGTACCCGGGGACTAGCGGGGAACGAGCAGTTCTTC. It specifies CASSTRGLAGNEQFF.

J is TRBJ2-7 and V is TRBV27, with TRBD2 identical over 8 bases. The trim removed 3 bases at V and 3 bases at J, leaving 1 base unmatched. The CDR3 extends over 13 amino acids. CDR1 is MNHEY, CDR2 SMNVEV, per germline (reference sequence). For the CDR3, the DNA is TGTGCCAGCAGTTTCAGCGGGGGCTACGAGCAGTACTTC. Protein: CASSFSGGYEQYF.

CDR3 in DNA: TGTGCCAGCAGCTTAGGTACAGGGGGAAAACTGTTTTTT. It translates to CASSLGTGGKLFF. The chain carries TRBV7-2 and TRBJ1-4, with TRBD1 matching 8 bases. The germline CDR1 and CDR2 sequences are SGHTA and FQGNSA. CDR3 length: 13 residues. J was trimmed by 10 bases and V by 1 base; bases with no gene match: 2. Full variable domain (remainder filled in from reference TRBV7-2 and TRBJ1-4): GAGVSQSPSNKVTEKGKDVELRCDPISGHTALYWYRQSLGQGLEFLIYFQGNSAPDKSGLPSDRFSAERTGGSVSTLTIQRTQQEDSAVYLCASSLGTGGKLFFGSGTQLSVL.

The rearrangement links TRBV2 to TRBJ2-1; TRBD1 matches at 9 bases. Trimming at V came to 7 bases and at J to 5 bases, leaving 6 bases not matched to a gene. Germline V gives CDR1 SNHLY, CDR2 FYNNEI. The CDR3 length is 14 residues. CDR3 sequence (DNA): TGTGCCAGCACAGGGGGACAGGGAGACAATGAGCAGTTCTTC. This gives the protein CASTGGQGDNEQFF.

The chain combines TRBV2 with TRBJ2-7, with 7 bases identical to TRBD1. With 6 bases clipped from V and 0 bases from J, the junction kept 8 bases outside the gene matches. Germline lookup yields CDR1 SNHLY and CDR2 FYNNEI. The CDR3 length is 15 residues. DNA of the CDR3: TGTGCCAGCAGCGGCGGACAGGCTACCTCCTACGAGCAGTACTTC. Amino acid sequence: CASSGGQATSYEQYF.

The chain links TRBV10-3 to TRBJ2-7; TRBD2 matches 14 bases. CDR1 ENHRY and CDR2 SYGVKD come from the germline V gene. The CDR3 spans 17 residues. The V and J ends lost 7 bases and 6 bases, in that order; junction bases with no gene match: 14. CDR3 sequence: CAITADLGLAGEGEQYF. Here the CDR3 DNA reads TGTGCCATCACGGCGGATCTGGGACTAGCGGGAGAAGGCGAGCAGTACTTC.

This chain connects TRBV6-1 to TRBJ1-2; TRBD1 is a possible D gene (6 bases). CDR3 length equals 12 residues. The V end was cut by 7 bases, the J end by 5 bases, with 11 bases between. Looked up from germline, CDR1 is MNHNS and CDR2 is SASEGT. The chain's CDR3 is CASNGGGYGYTF. The CDR3 region has the DNA TGTGCCAGCAACGGAGGGGGTTATGGCTACACCTTC.

V and J are TRBV5-1 and TRBJ2-7; 7 bases map to TRBD2. There are 12 residues in the CDR3. The V gene's germline CDR1 is SGHRS and CDR2 YFSETQ. Trimming removed 7 bases from V and 0 bases from J; junction bases left unmatched: 1. CDR3: CASGGDSYEQYF. The DNA of the CDR3 is TGCGCCAGCGGGGGGGACTCCTACGAGCAGTACTTC.

About this clone itself: This specimen includes other DNA sequences encoding the same CDR3. This rearrangement joins TRBV18 to TRBJ2-3, with D unresolved. The CDR3 is 13 residues long. Per germline, CDR1 KGHSH and CDR2 LQKENI. V lost 0 bases to trimming and J lost 6 bases, with 7 bases between them. The CDR3 bases are TGTGCCAGCTCACCACCGTTAGTTGATACGCAGTATTTT. Its protein is CASSPPLVDTQYF.

Turning to this clone: This CDR3 is also generated by other DNA sequences in the sample. The chain is built from TRBV11-2 and TRBJ2-5; 14 nucleotides match TRBD2. CDR3 length: 16 amino acids. Germline trimming cut 2 bases from V and 4 bases from J; bases unmatched to any gene: 3. The germline gives CDR1 SGHAT, CDR2 FQNNGV. The CDR3 bases are TGTGCCAGCAGCTTACGACTAGCGGGGGGGAGAGAGACCCAGTACTTC. Amino acid sequence: CASSLRLAGGRETQYF.

This chain joins TRBV10-3 and TRBJ1-4; a weak D match, TRBD1 (5 bases). The V gene's germline CDR1 is ENHRY and CDR2 SYGVKD. This CDR3 is built from 18 residues. Deletions cut 0 bases from V and 4 bases from J, with 18 bases between. The CDR3 DNA reads TGTGCCATCAGTGAGTCAAGTCCCATCGAACAGGTTAATGAAAAACTGTTTTTT. Residues: CAISESSPIEQVNEKLFF.

This chain links TRBV6-5 with TRBJ1-4; D unresolved. Germline lookup yields CDR1 MNHEY and CDR2 SVGAGI. Between the trimmed V and J ends, which lost 6 bases and 8 bases, there was a span of 19 bases. This CDR3 is 15 amino acids long. The CDR3 sequence: CASSRQDGQREKLFF. CDR3 DNA: TGTGCCAGCAGCCGGCAGGACGGCCAACGGGAAAAACTGTTTTTT.

Notes on this clone: In the same sample, other DNA sequences code for this CDR3. The V call is TRBV6-6, the J call TRBJ1-1, with 9 bases fitting TRBD1. CDR1 is MNHNY, CDR2 SVGAGI, per germline (reference sequence). This CDR3 contains 14 residues. V was pared by 3 bases and J by 3 bases, with 2 bases of the junction left unmatched. DNA of the CDR3: TGTGCCAGCAGTTATTGGGACAGGGACACTGAAGCTTTCTTT. Protein product: CASSYWDRDTEAFF.